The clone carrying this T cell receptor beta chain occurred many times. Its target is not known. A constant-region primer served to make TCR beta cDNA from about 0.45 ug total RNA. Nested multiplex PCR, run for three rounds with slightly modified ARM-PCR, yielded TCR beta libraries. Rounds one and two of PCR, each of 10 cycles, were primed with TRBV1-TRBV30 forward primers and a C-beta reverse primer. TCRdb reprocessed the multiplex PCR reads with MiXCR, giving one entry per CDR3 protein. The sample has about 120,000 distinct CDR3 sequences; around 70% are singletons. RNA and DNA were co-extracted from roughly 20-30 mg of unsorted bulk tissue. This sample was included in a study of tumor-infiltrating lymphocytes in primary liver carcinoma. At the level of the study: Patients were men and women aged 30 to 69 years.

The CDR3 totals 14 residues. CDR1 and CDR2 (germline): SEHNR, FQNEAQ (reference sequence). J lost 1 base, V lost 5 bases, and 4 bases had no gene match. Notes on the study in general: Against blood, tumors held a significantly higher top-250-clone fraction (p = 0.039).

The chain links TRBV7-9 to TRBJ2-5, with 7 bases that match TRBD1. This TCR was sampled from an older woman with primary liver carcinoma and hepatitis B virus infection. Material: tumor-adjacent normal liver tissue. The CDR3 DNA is TGTGCCAGCAGCAAGACAGGGACCCAAGAGACCCAGTACTTC. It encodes CASSKTGTQETQYF.